Sequencing of this T cell receptor (beta chain) was carried out in a study of blood T cell repertoires in COVID-19. Study information: Donors in the United States, Italy and Spain gave samples during acute or convalescent COVID-19. The analysed material was cDNA or gDNA that came from T cells, B-cell-depleted T cells, or PBMCs.

In the study's own analysis: Amplification from reference gene primers served as the basis for estimated nucleated cell counts. Produced via immunoSEQ multiplex PCR; TCRdb's table is partial and in-frame only. For V, J and clone size, that table is used; D and trimming come from the DNA. The data hold about 240,000 clones, with about 87% observed a single time. Germline-derived CDR1 and CDR2 are LNHDA and SQIVND (reference sequence). The CDR3 length is 14 residues. The ends lost 6 bases at V and 8 bases at J; junction bases unmatched: 7. Sequencing was performed on peripheral blood. The chain combines TRBV19 with TRBJ1-6; 7 nucleotides align to TRBD1. The clonotype was recovered from a woman between 70 and 85 years old with active or convalescent COVID-19. Written as DNA, the CDR3 is TGTGCCAGTAGCCTAGGGACAGCCTATTCACCCCTCCACTTT. Translation gives CASSLGTAYSPLHF.